This T cell receptor beta chain was identified in a study of identical twins. One entry per CDR3 protein results from TCRdb running MiXCR on the 5' RACE reads. The sample carries 690,000 or so distinct CDR3 sequences, roughly 6.2% recorded once. Every one of the donors was a healthy Caucasian. General study findings and limits: Those out-of-frame alpha sequences shared by twins showed an excess of low generation probability.

This clonotype was observed a handful of times. Its antigen is currently unknown. The CDR3 is made up of 11 amino acids. CDR1 is KGHDR, CDR2 SFDVKD, per germline. V was pared by 5 bases and J by 7 bases, with 6 bases between. This chain connects TRBV24-1 to TRBJ2-3; D not resolved. The receptor was derived from a young man in good health. The sample taken for sequencing was naive T cells sorted from blood. The CDR3 spells CATSGANTQYF. CDR3 coding DNA: TGTGCCACCAGTGGAGCTAATACGCAGTATTTT.